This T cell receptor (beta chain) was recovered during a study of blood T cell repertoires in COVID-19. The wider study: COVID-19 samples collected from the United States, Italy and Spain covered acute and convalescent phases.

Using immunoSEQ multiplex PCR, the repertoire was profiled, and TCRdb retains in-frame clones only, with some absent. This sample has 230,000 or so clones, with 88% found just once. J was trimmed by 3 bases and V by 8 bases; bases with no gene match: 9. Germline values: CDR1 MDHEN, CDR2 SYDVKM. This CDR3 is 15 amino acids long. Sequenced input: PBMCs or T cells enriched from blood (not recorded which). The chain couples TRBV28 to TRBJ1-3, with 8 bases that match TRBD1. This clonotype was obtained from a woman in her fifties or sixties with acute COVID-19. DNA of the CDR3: TGTGCCAGCTCCACCCGGACAGGGAGTGGAAACACCATATATTTT. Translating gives CASSTRTGSGNTIYF.